These T cell receptor beta chains were read from a single sample in a study of beta chain features in type 1 diabetes. Repertoires were generated with immunoSEQ multiplex PCR, while TCRdb's copy carries only in-frame clones and drops some. Among 120,000 to 150,000 clones listed, approximately 10% were seen once. Sequenced sample: central memory CD4+ T cells from blood. These receptors all stem from a middle-aged woman in good health. Each CDR3 is given with its conserved first and last residue. The D gene is left open where the match is weak. The size entry is marked missing in some rows and otherwise reads once, few, many or a size class.

NA TRBJ2-7 TRBV5-6 TRBD2 CASSLASGGAYEQYF TGTGCCAGCAGCTTGGCCTCCGGGGGGGCCTACGAGCAGTACTTC
NA TRBJ1-4 TRBV2 TRBD1 CASSIAPGGIEKLFF TGTGCCAGCTCTATAGCCCCAGGGGGCATTGAAAAACTGTTTTTT
few TRBJ1-5 TRBV5-6 TRBD1 CASSQWDREANQPQHF TGTGCCAGCAGCCAATGGGACAGGGAGGCCAATCAGCCCCAGCATTTT
few TRBJ1-1 TRBV6-5 NA CATRRPQGEAFF TGTGCTACTCGGCGCCCCCAGGGTGAAGCTTTCTTT
NA TRBJ2-5 TRBV4-2 TRBD1 CASSQTGAGETQYF TGTGCCAGCAGCCAAACAGGGGCTGGGGAGACCCAGTACTTC
few TRBJ2-3 TRBV19 NA CASHSRGGTDTQYF TGTGCCAGTCATTCGAGGGGGGGGACAGATACGCAGTATTTT
few TRBJ2-3 TRBV5-4 NA CASSQRTDTDTQYF TGTGCCAGCAGCCAGAGGACTGATACAGATACGCAGTATTTT
NA TRBJ2-2 TRBV6-5 NA CASSRRLNTGELFF TGTGCCAGCAGCCGGCGGTTGAACACCGGGGAGCTGTTTTTT
few TRBJ2-3 TRBV9 NA CASSVLGDTQYF TGTGCCAGCAGCGTACTCGGAGATACGCAGTATTTT
few TRBJ1-6 TRBV9 NA CASSVEVADSPLHF TGTGCCAGCAGCGTAGAGGTAGCTGATTCACCCCTCCACTTT
NA TRBJ2-5 TRBV7-2 TRBD2 CASSQIGGGRETQYF TGTGCCAGCAGCCAAATCGGGGGGGGTCGGGAGACCCAGTACTTC
few TRBJ1-2 TRBV12-5 TRBD1 CASGLVQGYGYTF TGTGCTAGTGGTTTAGTACAGGGGTATGGCTACACCTTC
few TRBJ2-6 TRBV2 NA CASTRSGANVLTF TGTGCCAGCACCAGGTCTGGGGCCAACGTCCTGACTTTC
few TRBJ2-3 TRBV9 TRBD2 CASSFIAGGGADTQYF TGTGCCAGCAGCTTCATAGCGGGGGGTGGGGCAGATACGCAGTATTTT
few TRBJ1-2 TRBV13 NA CASSGRHREFGYGYTF TGTGCCAGCAGCGGCCGACACAGGGAATTCGGGTATGGCTACACCTTC
few TRBJ2-7 TRBV27 NA CASRGTDLGGYEQYF TGTGCCAGCAGGGGCACGGACTTGGGAGGCTACGAGCAGTACTTC
few TRBJ1-1 TRBV7-6 NA CASSLVGGMNTEAFF TGTGCCAGCAGCTTAGTTGGAGGCATGAACACTGAAGCTTTCTTT
NA TRBJ2-3 TRBV7-2 NA CASSLVGRGIDTQYF TGTGCCAGCAGCCTCGTTGGAAGGGGGATTGATACGCAGTATTTT
few TRBJ2-1 TRBV20-1 TRBD2 CSARRSGGEFF TGCAGTGCTCGTCGTAGCGGGGGGGAGTTCTTC
few TRBJ2-5 TRBV5-4 TRBD2 CASSWGLAAETQETQYF TGTGCCAGCAGCTGGGGACTAGCGGCCGAAACCCAAGAGACCCAGTACTTC
NA TRBJ2-7 TRBV11-2 NA CASSFQGGEQYF TGTGCCAGCAGCTTCCAGGGGGGCGAGCAGTACTTC
NA TRBJ2-3 TRBV7-7 NA CASSLESSDTQYF TGTGCCAGCAGCTTAGAGAGCTCAGATACGCAGTATTTT
NA TRBJ1-1 TRBV18 NA CASSVQPGDLEAFF TGTGCCAGCTCTGTTCAACCGGGTGATCTTGAAGCTTTCTTT
few TRBJ2-7 TRBV19 TRBD1 CASSMQGQVGYEQYF TGTGCCAGTAGTATGCAGGGACAGGTGGGCTACGAGCAGTACTTC
NA TRBJ1-6 TRBV6-6 TRBD1 CASSDRDRGNSPLHF TGTGCCAGCAGTGACCGGGACAGGGGAAATTCACCCCTCCACTTT
few TRBJ1-1 TRBV25-1 NA CASSAALGQNTEAFF TGTGCCAGCAGTGCCGCCTTGGGGCAAAACACTGAAGCTTTCTTT
few TRBJ1-1 TRBV20-1 NA CRPGGNTEAFF TGCAGGCCCGGGGGGAACACTGAAGCTTTCTTT
few TRBJ1-6 TRBV5-6 NA CASSLGQGTYNSPLHF TGTGCCAGCAGCTTGGGGCAGGGAACCTATAATTCACCCCTCCACTTT
few TRBJ1-1 TRBV7-9 NA CASSLEGHWNTEAFF TGTGCCAGCAGCTTAGAGGGACACTGGAACACTGAAGCTTTCTTT
NA TRBJ1-2 TRBV5-6 NA CASSLLQGNYGYTF TGTGCCAGCAGCTTGTTGCAGGGGAACTATGGCTACACCTTC
few TRBJ1-5 TRBV19 NA CASSGGLSSNQPQHF TGTGCCAGTAGCGGGGGACTCTCGAGCAATCAGCCCCAGCATTTT
few TRBJ2-5 TRBV15 TRBD2 CATSRVAGRETQYF TGTGCCACCAGCAGAGTAGCGGGTCGAGAGACCCAGTACTTC
NA TRBJ2-7 TRBV10-3 NA CAIRQSSYEQYF TGTGCCATCAGACAGAGCTCCTACGAGCAGTACTTC
NA TRBJ1-4 TRBV5-6 NA CASSLTKGSTNEKLFF TGTGCCAGCAGCTTGACTAAGGGGTCGACTAATGAAAAACTGTTTTTT
NA TRBJ2-1 TRBV5-1 NA CASSWDPGLEQFF TGCGCCAGCAGCTGGGATCCAGGGCTTGAGCAGTTCTTC
NA TRBJ1-2 TRBV25-1 TRBD1 CASSVTGDYGYTF TGTGCCAGCAGTGTAACAGGGGACTATGGCTACACCTTC